This TCR beta chain was retrieved from a study of Graves' ophthalmopathy and Graves' hyperthyroidism. About the study: The authors collected peripheral blood at initial diagnosis, before any treatment.

Unmatched junction bases numbered 12, after V lost 5 bases and J lost 7 bases. CDR3 size: 16 residues. This clonotype occurred many times. As yet, its antigen is unknown. Findings and caveats of the study: A 13-signature model separated ophthalmopathy from stable hyperthyroidism, about 90% sensitivity, around 81% specificity. The majority of expanded thyroid clonotypes above 0.001 frequency also occurred in blood.

Amplification of the TCR beta CDR3 regions used RNA transcripts (as template). HTBI primers were employed in first-round RT-PCR, then a second-round multiplex PCR followed. TCRdb used MiXCR to reprocess the multiplex PCR reads, holding one entry per CDR3 protein. The table records fewer than 600,000 distinct CDR3 sequences, roughly an eighth of them present only once. Sequencing used blood. This sequence joins TRBV12-3 or TRBV12-4 and TRBJ1-5; 9 bases line up with TRBD1. The TCR comes from a woman in her twenties or thirties with Graves' ophthalmopathy. CDR3 coding DNA: TGTGCCAGCAGTACCGCAAGGACAGGGGTAGGGCAGCCCCAGCATTTT. Translation: CASSTARTGVGQPQHF.